This T cell receptor beta chain is from a study of shared clonotypes between healthy human individuals. On this clone itself: Its target is unknown.

TCRdb keeps only in-frame clones here, not all; method: immunoSEQ multiplex PCR. The sample includes a few million clones, over 85% of them seen just once. Trimming took 3 bases from V and 7 from J, leaving 13 bases between them. CDR1 is SGHVS, CDR2 FQNEAQ, per germline. The length of the CDR3 is 13 residues. Points from the study as a whole: Some clonotypes were shared by all four sorted-subset donors, while others were not shared. The non-shared ones had lower generation probabilities than the shared ones.

The chain is built from TRBV7-8 and TRBJ2-7; a weak D match, TRBD1 (6 bases). This clonotype was obtained from a man younger than 35 in good health. The sample comprised naive CD4+ T cells sorted from blood. Subset described: CD45RA+ positively selected. The CDR3 DNA is TGTGCCAGCAGCTTGCCTACAGGGAAAGAGCAGTACTTC. Translating gives CASSLPTGKEQYF.